This paragraph reports one T cell receptor (beta chain). Trimming pared 4 bases from V and 0 bases from J, leaving 3 bases between. Germline CDR1 and CDR2: SQVTM and ANQGSEA. The CDR3 length is 11 residues. The data derive from a study of T cell responses to AZD1222 COVID-19 vaccine. Produced via immunoSEQ multiplex PCR; TCRdb's table is partial and in-frame only. The data show more than 95,000 clones, about 87% seen once. The sequences come from peripheral blood, collected on day 0 of AZD1222 vaccination. The gene calls are TRBV29-1 and TRBJ1-1; D ambiguous. The receptor comes from an adult in good health. The DNA for the CDR3 is TGCAGCGTTGTTCTGAACACTGAAGCTTTCTTT. It encodes CSVVLNTEAFF.